Following are 4 T cell receptor beta chains from one sample sequenced in a study of T cell changes during pregnancy in multiple sclerosis. Libraries were prepared by immunoSEQ multiplex PCR; TCRdb keeps only in-frame clonotypes and omits some of them. The table has nearly 110,000 clones, 91% seen once. Source: peripheral blood, taken before pregnancy. The receptors come from a female donor with multiple sclerosis, enrolled in a pregnancy study.

The chain uses TRBV19 and TRBJ2-3; TRBD2 matches at 7 bases. In germline, CDR1 is LNHDA, CDR2 SQIVND (reference sequence). This CDR3 is 14 amino acids long. V shed 6 bases and J 4 bases; nucleotides not matched to a gene: 7. CDR3 protein: CASRNLGGSDTQYF. DNA of the CDR3: TGTGCCAGTAGAAATCTCGGGGGGTCAGATACGCAGTATTTT.

The rearrangement links TRBV5-6 to TRBJ2-1; perhaps TRBD2 as D (6 bases). The germline V gene encodes CDR1 SGHDT and CDR2 YYEEEE. The ends were cut back, 1 base at V and 5 bases at J, with 10 bases in the middle. The CDR3 length is 14 residues. The CDR3: CASSLWPGDNEQFF. The CDR3 DNA reads as TGTGCCAGCAGCTTGTGGCCGGGGGACAATGAGCAGTTCTTC.

CDR3 residues: CASSQAGARSPLHF. In nucleotides, the CDR3 is TGTGCCAGCAGCCAAGCAGGGGCCAGGTCACCCCTCCACTTT. The gene calls are TRBV14 and TRBJ1-6, with D possibly being TRBD1 (6 bases). Germline CDR1 SGHDN, CDR2 FVKESK. V was cut by 1 base and J by 10 bases, with 11 bases left in between. The CDR3 runs 14 residues.

The genes are TRBV29-1 and TRBJ1-4; D might be TRBD1 (6 bases). This CDR3 spans 16 amino acids. Trimming cost V 6 bases and J 3 bases, with 20 bases left between them. Germline values: CDR1 SQVTM, CDR2 ANQGSEA. In nucleotides, the CDR3 is TGCAGCGTAGCCATCAGGGGCGTTTCTGCTAATGAAAAACTGTTTTTT. It is translated as CSVAIRGVSANEKLFF.